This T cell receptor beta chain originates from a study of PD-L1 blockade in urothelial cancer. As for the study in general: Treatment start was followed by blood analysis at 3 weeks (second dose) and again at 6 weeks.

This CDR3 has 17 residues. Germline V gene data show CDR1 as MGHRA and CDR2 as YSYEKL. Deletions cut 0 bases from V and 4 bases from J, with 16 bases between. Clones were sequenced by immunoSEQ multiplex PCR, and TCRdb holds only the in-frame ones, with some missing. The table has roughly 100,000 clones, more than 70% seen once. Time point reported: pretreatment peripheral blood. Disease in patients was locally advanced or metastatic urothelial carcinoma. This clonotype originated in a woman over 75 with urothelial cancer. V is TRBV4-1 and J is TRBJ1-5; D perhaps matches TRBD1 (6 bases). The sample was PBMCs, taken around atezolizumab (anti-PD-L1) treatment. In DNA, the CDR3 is TGCGCCAGCAGCCAAGATGAACAGGGACGAAGGAATCAGCCCCAGCATTTT. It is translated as CASSQDEQGRRNQPQHF.